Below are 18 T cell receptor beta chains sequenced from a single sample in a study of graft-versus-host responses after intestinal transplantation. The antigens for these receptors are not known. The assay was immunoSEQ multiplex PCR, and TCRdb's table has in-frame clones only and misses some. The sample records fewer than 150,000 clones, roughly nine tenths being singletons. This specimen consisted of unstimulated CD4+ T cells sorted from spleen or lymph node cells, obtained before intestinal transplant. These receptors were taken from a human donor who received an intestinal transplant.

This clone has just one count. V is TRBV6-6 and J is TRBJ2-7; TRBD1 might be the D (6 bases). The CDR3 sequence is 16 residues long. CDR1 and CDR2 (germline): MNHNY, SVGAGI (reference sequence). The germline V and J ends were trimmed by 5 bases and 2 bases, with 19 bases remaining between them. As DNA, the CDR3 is TGTGCCAGCAGTGCAGAAGCCCTCCGGGACACCTACGAGCAGTACTTC. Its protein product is CASSAEALRDTYEQYF.

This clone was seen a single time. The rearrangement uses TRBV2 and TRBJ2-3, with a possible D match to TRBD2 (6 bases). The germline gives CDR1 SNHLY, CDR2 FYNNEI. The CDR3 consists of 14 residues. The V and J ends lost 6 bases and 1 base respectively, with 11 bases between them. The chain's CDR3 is CASRIGGGTDTQYF. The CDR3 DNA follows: TGTGCCAGCAGAATCGGGGGAGGCACAGATACGCAGTATTTT.

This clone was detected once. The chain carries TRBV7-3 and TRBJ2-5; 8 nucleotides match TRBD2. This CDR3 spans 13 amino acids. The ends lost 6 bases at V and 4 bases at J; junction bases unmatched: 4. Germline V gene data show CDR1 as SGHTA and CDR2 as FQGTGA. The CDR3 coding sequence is TGTGCCAGCAGTAGCGGGGCCCGAGAGACCCAGTACTTC. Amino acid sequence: CASSSGARETQYF. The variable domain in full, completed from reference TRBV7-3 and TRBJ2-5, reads GAGVSQTPSNKVTEKGKYVELRCDPISGHTALYWYRQSLGQGPEFLIYFQGTGAADDSGLPNDRFFAVRPEGSVSTLKIQRTERGDSAVYLCASSSGARETQYFGPGTRLLVL.

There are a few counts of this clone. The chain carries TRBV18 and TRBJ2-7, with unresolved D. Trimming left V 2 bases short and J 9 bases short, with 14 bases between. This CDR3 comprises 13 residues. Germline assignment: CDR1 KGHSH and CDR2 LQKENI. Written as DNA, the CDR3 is TGTGCCAGCTCACCATATGCGGAACACGGGCAGTACTTC. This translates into CASSPYAEHGQYF.

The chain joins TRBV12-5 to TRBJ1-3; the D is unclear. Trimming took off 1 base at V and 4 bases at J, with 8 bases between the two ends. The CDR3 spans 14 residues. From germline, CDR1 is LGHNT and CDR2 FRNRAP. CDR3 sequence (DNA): TGTGCTAGTGGTTTGGCCCCCTCGGGAAACACCATATATTTT. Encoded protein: CASGLAPSGNTIYF.

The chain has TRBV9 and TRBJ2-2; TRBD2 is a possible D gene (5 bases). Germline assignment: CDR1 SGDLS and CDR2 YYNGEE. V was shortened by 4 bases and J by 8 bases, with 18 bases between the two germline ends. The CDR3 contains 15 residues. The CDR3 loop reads CASSSTLAPGGELFF. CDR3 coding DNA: TGTGCCAGCAGCTCCACGTTAGCACCGGGGGGGGAGCTGTTTTTT.

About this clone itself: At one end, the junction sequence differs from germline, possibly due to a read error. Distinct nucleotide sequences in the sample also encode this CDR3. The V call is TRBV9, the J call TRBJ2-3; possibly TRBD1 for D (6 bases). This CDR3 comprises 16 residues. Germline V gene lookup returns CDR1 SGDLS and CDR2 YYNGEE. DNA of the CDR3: TGCGCCAGCAGCGTCAGATCAGGGGTTGGGACGGATACGCAGTATTTT. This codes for CASSVRSGVGTDTQYF.

The CDR3 sequence: CASSKDRAGYEQYF. CDR3 in DNA: TGCGCCAGCAGTAAAGACCGAGCGGGGTACGAGCAGTACTTC. The chain combines TRBV5-1 with TRBJ2-7; 7 bases line up with TRBD2. CDR1 and CDR2 from the germline V gene are SGHRS and YFSETQ. V lost 5 bases and J lost 4; bases outside the gene matches: 9. This CDR3 has 14 residues.

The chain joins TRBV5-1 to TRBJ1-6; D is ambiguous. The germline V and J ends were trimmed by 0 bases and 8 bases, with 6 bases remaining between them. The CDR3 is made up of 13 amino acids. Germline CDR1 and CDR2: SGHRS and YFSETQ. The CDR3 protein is CASSLVSDSPLHF. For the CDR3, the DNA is TGCGCCAGCAGCTTGGTTTCGGATTCACCCCTCCACTTT.

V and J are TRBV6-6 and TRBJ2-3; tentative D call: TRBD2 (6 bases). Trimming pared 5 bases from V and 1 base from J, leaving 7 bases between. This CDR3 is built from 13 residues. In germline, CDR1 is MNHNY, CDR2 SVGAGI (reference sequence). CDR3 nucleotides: TGTGCCAGCAGTCCGGGGGGCACAGATACGCAGTATTTT. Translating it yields CASSPGGTDTQYF.

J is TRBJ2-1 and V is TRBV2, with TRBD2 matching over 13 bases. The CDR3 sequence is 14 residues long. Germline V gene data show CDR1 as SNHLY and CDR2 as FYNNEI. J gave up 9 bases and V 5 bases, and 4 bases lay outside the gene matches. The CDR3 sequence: CASSPRTSGGEQFF. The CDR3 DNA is TGTGCCAGCAGTCCACGGACTAGCGGGGGTGAGCAGTTCTTC.

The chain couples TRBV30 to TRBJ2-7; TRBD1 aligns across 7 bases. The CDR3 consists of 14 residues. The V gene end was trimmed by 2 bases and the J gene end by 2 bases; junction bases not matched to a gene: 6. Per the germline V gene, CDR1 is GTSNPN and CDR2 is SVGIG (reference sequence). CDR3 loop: CAWSRRDSPYEQYF. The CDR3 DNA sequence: TGTGCCTGGAGTCGCCGGGACAGCCCCTACGAGCAGTACTTC.

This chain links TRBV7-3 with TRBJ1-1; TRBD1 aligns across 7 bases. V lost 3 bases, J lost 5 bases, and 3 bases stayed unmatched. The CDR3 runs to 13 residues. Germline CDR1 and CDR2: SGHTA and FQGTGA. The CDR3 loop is CASSFGTETEAFF. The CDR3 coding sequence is TGTGCCAGCAGCTTTGGGACAGAAACTGAAGCTTTCTTT.

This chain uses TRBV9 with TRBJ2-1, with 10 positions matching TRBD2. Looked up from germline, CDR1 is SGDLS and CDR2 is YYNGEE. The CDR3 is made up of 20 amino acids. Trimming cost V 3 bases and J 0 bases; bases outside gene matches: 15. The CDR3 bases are TGTGCCAGCAGCGCCCCCACCAGTTTAGCGGGGGGCAGCTCCTACAATGAGCAGTTCTTC. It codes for CASSAPTSLAGGSSYNEQFF. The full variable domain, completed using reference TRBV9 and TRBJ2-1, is DSGVTQTPKHLITATGQRVTLRCSPRSGDLSVYWYQQSLDQGLQFLIQYYNGEERAKGNILERFSAQQFPDLHSELNLSSLELGDSALYFCASSAPTSLAGGSSYNEQFFGPGTRLTVL.

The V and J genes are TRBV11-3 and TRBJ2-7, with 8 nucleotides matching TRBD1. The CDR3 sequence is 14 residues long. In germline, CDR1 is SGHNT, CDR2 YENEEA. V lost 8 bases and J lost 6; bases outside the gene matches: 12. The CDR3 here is CASGVRLGTGEQYF. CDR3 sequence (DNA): TGTGCCAGCGGCGTCAGACTAGGGACAGGCGAGCAGTACTTC.

CDR3 coding DNA: TGTGCCAGCAGTACCCCGAGAATGAACACTGAAGCTTTCTTT. Its protein product is CASSTPRMNTEAFF. The V and J genes are TRBV5-4 and TRBJ1-1; D is ambiguous. The CDR3 loop spans 14 amino acids. Germline V gives CDR1 SGHNT, CDR2 YYREEE (reference sequence). Trimming took off 5 bases at V and 0 bases at J, with 11 bases between the two ends. Supplemented by reference TRBV5-4 and TRBJ1-1, the full variable domain reads ETGVTQSPTHLIKTRGQQVTLRCSSQSGHNTVSWYQQALGQGPQFIFQYYREEENGRGNFPPRFSGLQFPNYSSELNVNALELDDSALYLCASSTPRMNTEAFFGQGTRLTVV.

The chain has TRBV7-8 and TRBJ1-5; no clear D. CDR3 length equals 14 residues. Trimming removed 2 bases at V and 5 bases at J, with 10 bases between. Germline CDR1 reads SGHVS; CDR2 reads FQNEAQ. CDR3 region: CASSLTDGYQPQHF. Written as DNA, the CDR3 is TGTGCCAGCAGCTTAACCGACGGATATCAGCCCCAGCATTTT.

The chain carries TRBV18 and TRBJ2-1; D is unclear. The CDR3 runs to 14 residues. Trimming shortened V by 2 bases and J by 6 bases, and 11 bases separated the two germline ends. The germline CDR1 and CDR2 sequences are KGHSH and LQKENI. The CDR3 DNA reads TGTGCCAGCTCACCATCGATAGGGCGCAATGAGCAGTTCTTC. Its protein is CASSPSIGRNEQFF.